This T cell receptor (beta chain) was recorded in a study of tumor-infiltrating lymphocytes in primary liver carcinoma. Study context: Among the tumors, stages were T1-T3 N0M0 and sizes roughly 4 to 10 cm.

This CDR3 comprises 15 residues. V was clipped by 3 bases and J by 2 bases; unmatched bases: 7. Germline CDR1 and CDR2: MNHNY and SVGAGI (reference sequence). Synthesis of TCR beta cDNA was carried out from approximately 470 ng total RNA with a constant-region primer. The TCR beta library was amplified through three nested multiplex PCR rounds in a modified ARM-PCR procedure. A C-beta reverse primer was combined with TRBV1-TRBV30 forward primers in the first two PCR rounds, and each round had 10 cycles. TCRdb reprocessed the multiplex PCR reads via MiXCR and lists one record per CDR3 protein. The table has about 180,000 distinct CDR3 sequences, 50% to 75% seen once. It was unsorted whole blood that yielded blood RNA, and germline DNA was also extracted.

Specimen: peripheral blood. The chain joins TRBV6-6 to TRBJ2-7; 7 nucleotides match TRBD2. This TCR was sampled from a man aged 35 to 55 with primary liver carcinoma and hepatitis B virus infection. CDR3 sequence reads: CASSYISGPAYEQYF. DNA for the CDR3: TGTGCCAGCAGTTATATTAGCGGGCCTGCCTACGAGCAGTACTTC.